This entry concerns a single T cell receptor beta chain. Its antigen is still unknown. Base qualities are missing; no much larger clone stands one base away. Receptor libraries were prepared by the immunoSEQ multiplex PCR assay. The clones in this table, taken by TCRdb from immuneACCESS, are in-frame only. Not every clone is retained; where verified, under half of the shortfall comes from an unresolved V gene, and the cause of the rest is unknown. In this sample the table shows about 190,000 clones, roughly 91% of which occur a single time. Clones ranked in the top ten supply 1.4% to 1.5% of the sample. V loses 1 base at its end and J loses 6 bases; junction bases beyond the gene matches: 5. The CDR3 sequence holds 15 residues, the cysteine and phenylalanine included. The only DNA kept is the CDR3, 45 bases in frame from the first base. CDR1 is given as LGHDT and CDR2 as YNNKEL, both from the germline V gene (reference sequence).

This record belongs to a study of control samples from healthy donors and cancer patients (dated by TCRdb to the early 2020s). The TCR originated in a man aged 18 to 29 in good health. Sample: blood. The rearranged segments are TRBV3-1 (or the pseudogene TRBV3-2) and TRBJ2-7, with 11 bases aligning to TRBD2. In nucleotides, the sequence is TGTGCCAGCAGCCAAGGGCTAGCGGGGGGTCTCGAGCAGTACTTC. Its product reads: CASSQGLAGGLEQYF.